A selection of T cell receptor beta chains follows, all from one sample in a study of shared clonotypes between healthy human individuals. Produced via immunoSEQ multiplex PCR; TCRdb's table is partial and in-frame only. The table has a few million clones, approximately 94% seen once; the top ten hold 0.13% to 0.15%. The sample consisted of naive CD4+ T cells sorted from blood. The receptors shown here come from a man in his late teens or twenties in good health. The CDR3 runs from the conserved cysteine through the conserved F or W. The D gene is left open where the match is weak. Expanded clones get a size class; other rows say once, few or many, or leave the size out.

TRBJ2-1	TRBV5-1	NA	NA	TGCGCCACGGGGGTCGGGCAGACTTACAATGAGCAGTTCTTC	CATGVGQTYNEQFF
TRBJ2-1	TRBV5-4	TRBD2	NA	TGTGCCAGCAGCTTGGCGGCGGGGGGACGCCCTGAGCAGTTCTTC	CASSLAAGGRPEQFF
TRBJ2-7	TRBV4-1	NA	NA	TGCGCCAGCAGCCACCCGGGAGCGTCGGCGATTGGGATTGCCTACGAGCAGTACTTC	CASSHPGASAIGIAYEQYF
TRBJ1-2	TRBV28	NA	NA	TGTGCCAGCAGCCGCGGGAGAAGCTATGGCTACACCTTC	CASSRGRSYGYTF
TRBJ2-3	TRBV10-3	TRBD2	NA	TGTGCCATCAGTGAGTCGATAGCGGGGACAGATACGCAGTATTTT	CAISESIAGTDTQYF
TRBJ2-7	TRBV6-5	TRBD2	NA	TGTGCCAGCAGTTACGCAGCGGGGGCCCACTACGAGCAGTACTTC	CASSYAAGAHYEQYF
TRBJ2-7	TRBV19	NA	NA	TGTGCCAGTAGTACCACCTTGGTAGGGGGATACTACGAGCAGTACTTC	CASSTTLVGGYYEQYF
TRBJ2-7	TRBV27	TRBD2	NA	TGTGCCAGCAGTTTATCCGGACTAGCGGTTAACTACGAGCAGTACTTC	CASSLSGLAVNYEQYF
TRBJ2-6	TRBV29-1	NA	NA	TGCAGCGTCGTGGGTGGGGCCAACGTCCTGACTTTC	CSVVGGANVLTF
TRBJ2-7	TRBV11-2	NA	once	TGTGCCAGCAGCTTAATCGGCCACGAGCAGTACTTC	CASSLIGHEQYF
TRBJ2-1	TRBV18	TRBD1	NA	TGTGCCAGCTCACAGGGGGCCAATGAGCAGTTCTTC	CASSQGANEQFF
TRBJ2-3	TRBV19	TRBD1	NA	TGTGCCAGTAGTCCGACCGGGACAGGTTACACAGATACGCAGTATTTT	CASSPTGTGYTDTQYF
TRBJ2-3	TRBV30	NA	NA	TGTGCCTGGAGTGGGGGGAGTGGAGATACGCAGTATTTT	CAWSGGSGDTQYF
TRBJ2-1	TRBV5-1	TRBD2	NA	TGCGCCAGCAGCCCTACTTCTAGCGGGGCCCTGAGCTCCTACAATGAGCAGTTCTTC	CASSPTSSGALSSYNEQFF
TRBJ1-1	TRBV6-6	NA	NA	TGTGCCAGCAGTTACCGGGGTTCATGGGTGGACACTGAAGCTTTCTTT	CASSYRGSWVDTEAFF
TRBJ2-3	TRBV7-2	NA	NA	TGTGCCAGCAGCTGGGTATCGGGGAGTGGCACAGATACGCAGTATTTT	CASSWVSGSGTDTQYF
TRBJ2-3	TRBV19	TRBD2	NA	TGTGCCAGTAGTATGGGGCGACTAGCGGGAGTGGGGCGAAAGGCAGATACGCAGTATTTT	CASSMGRLAGVGRKADTQYF
TRBJ1-4	TRBV2	NA	NA	TGTGCCAGCAGTGCACAGGGTGCAACTAATGAAAAACTGTTTTTT	CASSAQGATNEKLFF
TRBJ2-7	TRBV6-6	TRBD2	NA	TGTGCCAGCAGAGACCGGGGGGGAAGCTCCTACGAGCAGTACTTC	CASRDRGGSSYEQYF
TRBJ2-2	TRBV5-1	NA	NA	TGCGCCAGCAGCCCGGACAGCCTGGTCACCGGGGAGCTGTTTTTT	CASSPDSLVTGELFF
TRBJ1-2	TRBV4-1	NA	NA	TGCGCCAGCAGCCTACCGGGGAACTATGGCTACACCTTC	CASSLPGNYGYTF
TRBJ1-4	TRBV9	NA	NA	TGTGCCAGCAGCGTGGGGGGCTTAAAGGAAAAACTGTTTTTT	CASSVGGLKEKLFF
TRBJ1-6	TRBV10-3	TRBD1	NA	TGTGCCATAAGCTGGGACAGGTATAATTCACCCCTCCACTTT	CAISWDRYNSPLHF
TRBJ2-5	TRBV10-3	NA	NA	TGTGCCAGCGGAAGCCAGGAGCGATGGGAGCAGTACTTC	CASGSQERWEQYF
TRBJ1-2	TRBV7-9	NA	NA	TGTGCCAGCAGCTTAGGAGGGCGCAGGGTCCATGGCTACACCTTC	CASSLGGRRVHGYTF
TRBJ2-7	TRBV4-1	TRBD2	NA	TGCGCCAGCAGCCGAGACGGACTAGCGGGGACCTACGAGCAGTACTTC	CASSRDGLAGTYEQYF
TRBJ2-2	TRBV5-1	NA	NA	TGCGCCAGCACCCTCTCCGGACTGAACACCGGGGAGCTGTTTTTT	CASTLSGLNTGELFF